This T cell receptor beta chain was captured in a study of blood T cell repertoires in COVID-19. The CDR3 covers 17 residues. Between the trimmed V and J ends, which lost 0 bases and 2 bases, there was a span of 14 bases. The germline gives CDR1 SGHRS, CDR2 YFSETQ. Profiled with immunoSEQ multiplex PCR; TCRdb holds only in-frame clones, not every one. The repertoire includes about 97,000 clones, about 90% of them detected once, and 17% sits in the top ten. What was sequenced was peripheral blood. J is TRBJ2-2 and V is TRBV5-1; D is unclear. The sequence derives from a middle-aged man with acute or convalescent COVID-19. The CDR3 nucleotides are TGCGCCAGCAGCTTGGCCCTAGACTCACGTAACACCGGGGAGCTGTTTTTT. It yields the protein CASSLALDSRNTGELFF.